This entry lists 21 T cell receptor beta chains sequenced from one sample in a study of blood T cells in healthy people across ages. A J-beta primer mix and a sample-barcoded 5' primer were used in a second PCR of roughly 6 to 12 cycles. Via MiXCR, TCRdb re-called the 5' RACE reads, giving one row per CDR3 protein. The table lists fewer than 950,000 distinct CDR3 sequences, about 37% of them singletons. Sequenced: blood. The source is a man aged 18 to 30 in good health.

In its sample, this clonotype was seen once. This CDR3 is CASSDPGQTNEKLFF. Here the CDR3 DNA reads TGCGCCAGCAGCGACCCGGGACAGACTAATGAAAAACTGTTTTTT. The chain uses TRBV10-1 and TRBJ1-4; 7 bases align to TRBD1. Looked up from germline, CDR1 is WNHNN and CDR2 is SYGVQD (reference sequence). The CDR3 spans 15 residues. Trimming cost V 6 bases and J 2 bases; bases outside gene matches: 6.

Notes on this clonotype: This sequence may be a read error, since a much larger clone differs from it by one base. The chain has TRBV10-3 and TRBJ2-5, with a possible D match to TRBD1 (6 bases). Germline CDR1 ENHRY, CDR2 SYGVKD. The CDR3 sequence is 15 residues long. Trimming took off 2 bases at V and 5 bases at J, with 15 bases between the two ends. The CDR3 spells CAISEATGGQETQYF. In DNA, the CDR3 is TGTGCCATCAGTGAGGCGACAGGAGGTCAGGAGACCCAGTACTTC.

The chain recombines TRBV5-1 with TRBJ2-5; D possibly matches TRBD1 or TRBD2 (6 bases each). The CDR3 extends over 14 amino acids. The V gene lost 0 bases and the J gene lost 5 bases, with 11 bases spanning the gap. Germline V gene lookup returns CDR1 SGHRS and CDR2 YFSETQ. In DNA form, the CDR3 reads TGCGCCAGCAGCTTGGTGGGGGGCGATGAGACCCAGTACTTC. It translates to CASSLVGGDETQYF. Complete variable domain (other parts from reference TRBV5-1 and TRBJ2-5): KAGVTQTPRYLIKTRGQQVTLSCSPISGHRSVSWYQQTPGQGLQFLFEYFSETQRNKGNFPGRFSGRQFSNSRSEMNVSTLELGDSALYLCASSLVGGDETQYFGPGTRLLVL.

In the case of this clonotype: A much bigger clone sits one base away, suggesting this may be a read error. The chain combines TRBV4-3 with TRBJ2-5; no firm D call. The V gene's germline CDR1 is LGHNA and CDR2 YSLEER. The CDR3 is 15 amino acids. V gave up 1 base and J gave up 7 bases, with 16 bases separating them. CDR3 bases: TGCGCCAGCAGCCAAGCTTCCGGGCCTAGAGCGACCCAGTACTTC. Amino acid sequence: CASSQASGPRATQYF.

The J gene is TRBJ2-7, the V gene TRBV7-2, with 10 bases aligning to TRBD1. The V segment lost 5 bases and the J segment 5 bases; nucleotides outside the gene matches: 9. The V gene's germline CDR1 is SGHTA and CDR2 FQGNSA. The CDR3 has 15 residues. The CDR3 loop reads CASSKTGTGVNEQYF. The CDR3 DNA sequence: TGTGCCAGCAGCAAAACCGGGACAGGGGTCAACGAGCAGTACTTC. Combining the CDR3 with reference TRBV7-2 and TRBJ2-7 gives the whole variable domain GAGVSQSPSNKVTEKGKDVELRCDPISGHTALYWYRQSLGQGLEFLIYFQGNSAPDKSGLPSDRFSAERTGGSVSTLTIQRTQQEDSAVYLCASSKTGTGVNEQYFGPGTRLTVT.

There are a few counts of this clonotype. The chain joins TRBV7-9 to TRBJ1-1; no clear D. Germline V gene lookup returns CDR1 SEHNR and CDR2 FQNEAQ (reference sequence). V was shortened by 6 bases and J by 5 bases, with 13 bases between the two germline ends. This CDR3 region has 13 residues. The CDR3 here is CASSPPERTEAFF. DNA for the CDR3: TGTGCCAGCAGTCCGCCCGAGAGGACTGAAGCTTTCTTT.

The V gene is TRBV4-2, the J gene TRBJ1-2; D remains ambiguous. The CDR3 has 15 residues. V was clipped by 0 bases and J by 4 bases, with 12 bases between them. Germline lookup yields CDR1 LGHNA and CDR2 YNFKEQ. CDR3 sequence reads: CASSQDDRSSYGYTF. As DNA, the CDR3 is TGTGCCAGCAGCCAAGATGATCGGAGTAGCTATGGCTACACCTTC.

Points on this clonotype: A much larger clone lies a single base off, so this may be a read error. The rearrangement joins TRBV4-3 to TRBJ2-3; D call uncertain. This CDR3 has 14 amino acids. With 0 bases removed from V and 3 bases from J, the gap between germline ends came to 7 bases. Germline CDR1 LGHNA, CDR2 YSLEER. The CDR3 region is CASSQDWSTDTQYF. Written as DNA, the CDR3 is TGCGCCAGCAGCCAAGATTGGTCGACAGATACGCAGTATTTT.

The chain's CDR3 is CSVRDYTNQETQYF. CDR3 nucleotide sequence: TGCAGTGTTAGGGACTATACCAATCAGGAGACCCAGTACTTC. The chain has TRBV20-1 and TRBJ2-5; 7 bases line up with TRBD2. Trimming took 7 bases from V and 5 from J; bases not matched to a gene: 13. Germline CDR1 is DFQATT and CDR2 is SNEGSKA (reference sequence). This CDR3 region has 14 residues.

This clonotype was counted only a few times. The rearrangement joins TRBV4-1 to TRBJ1-4; D unclear. Germline assignment: CDR1 MGHRA and CDR2 YSYEKL. Trimming pared 1 base from V and 8 bases from J, leaving 11 bases between. The CDR3 totals 14 residues. The CDR3, as DNA: TGCGCCAGCAGCCAAGTACAGTTAAAGGAAAAACTGTTTTTT. Translating gives CASSQVQLKEKLFF.

The chain carries TRBV5-1 and TRBJ1-3; possible D gene TRBD1, 5 bases. This CDR3 has 16 amino acids. The germline V and J ends were trimmed by 0 bases and 4 bases, with 14 bases remaining between them. Germline V gene lookup returns CDR1 SGHRS and CDR2 YFSETQ. This CDR3 reads CASSLAGGALGNTIYF. Here the CDR3 DNA reads TGCGCCAGCAGCTTGGCCGGGGGAGCTCTGGGAAACACCATATATTTT.

The V and J genes are TRBV20-1 and TRBJ1-5; TRBD1 aligns across 7 bases. CDR3 length: 14 residues. Germline values: CDR1 DFQATT, CDR2 SNEGSKA (reference sequence). Trimming at V came to 0 bases and at J to 5 bases, leaving 4 bases not matched to a gene. CDR3 sequence reads: CSARDIQGYQPQHF. Here the CDR3 DNA reads TGCAGTGCTAGAGATATACAGGGGTATCAGCCCCAGCATTTT.

This clonotype was seen a handful of times. V gene TRBV28 combines with J gene TRBJ1-2; 8 bases line up with TRBD1. This CDR3 comprises 17 residues. CDR1 is MDHEN, CDR2 SYDVKM, per germline. Trimming took 6 bases from V and 5 from J; bases not matched to a gene: 17. The CDR3 reads CASRLIGQGGSSYGYTF. CDR3 nucleotide sequence: TGTGCCAGCAGACTAATCGGACAGGGAGGGAGTAGTTATGGCTACACCTTC.

This chain joins TRBV20-1 and TRBJ1-5, with TRBD1 matching 7 bases. Germline loops: CDR1 DFQATT, CDR2 SNEGSKA (reference sequence). The CDR3 loop spans 13 amino acids. Trimming cost V 0 bases and J 4 bases; bases outside gene matches: 0. CDR3 residues: CSAREDRNQPQHF. The CDR3 DNA reads TGCAGTGCTAGAGAGGACAGGAATCAGCCCCAGCATTTT.

The CDR3 DNA is TGTGCCAGCAGGTGGAGACGAGACCGCTCCTACAATGAGCAGTTCTTC. This translates into CASRWRRDRSYNEQFF. The J gene is TRBJ2-1, the V gene TRBV7-2; D is uncertain. Germline-derived CDR1 and CDR2 are SGHTA and FQGNSA. V was trimmed by 6 bases and J by 0 bases, leaving 15 bases between them. This CDR3 is built from 16 residues.

The chain joins TRBV5-1 to TRBJ1-2; the D is unclear. With 4 bases removed from V and 3 bases from J, the gap between germline ends came to 4 bases. The CDR3 loop spans 11 amino acids. Germline-derived CDR1 and CDR2 are SGHRS and YFSETQ. The DNA for the CDR3 is TGCGCCAGCAGCAACGACTATGGCTACACCTTC. This translates into CASSNDYGYTF.

The chain recombines TRBV15 with TRBJ2-1; 10 bases fit TRBD2. J lost 6 bases, V lost 0 bases, and 8 bases had no gene match. This CDR3 spans 17 amino acids. CDR1 is LNHNV, CDR2 YYDKDF, per germline (reference sequence). The CDR3 protein is CATSRDVAGGRGNEQFF. The CDR3 region has the DNA TGTGCCACCAGCAGAGACGTAGCGGGGGGCCGGGGCAATGAGCAGTTCTTC.

This clonotype came up a few times. The chain employs TRBV7-6 and TRBJ2-1, with D tentatively TRBD1 (7 bases). This CDR3 has 16 residues. The germline V gene has CDR1 SGHVS and CDR2 FNYEAQ. Between the trimmed V and J ends, which lost 5 bases and 3 bases, there was a span of 17 bases. The chain's CDR3 is CASSRRGGGNYNEQFF. The CDR3, as DNA: TGTGCCAGCAGCCGACGAGGGGGCGGGAACTACAATGAGCAGTTCTTC.

CDR3 loop: CASSYSDGTYEQYF. The CDR3 nucleotides read TGTGCCAGCAGTTACTCAGACGGAACCTACGAGCAGTACTTC. This chain connects TRBV6-5 to TRBJ2-7; D call uncertain. The V and J ends lost 0 bases and 2 bases respectively, with 8 bases between them. There are 14 residues in the CDR3. The germline gives CDR1 MNHEY, CDR2 SVGAGI.

The chain employs TRBV30 and TRBJ2-1; TRBD2 matches at 8 bases. The germline V gene encodes CDR1 GTSNPN and CDR2 SVGIG (reference sequence). This CDR3 contains 17 residues. Unmatched junction bases numbered 13, after V lost 4 bases and J lost 2 bases. The CDR3 protein is CAWITTPGLGPYNEQFF. The DNA of the CDR3 is TGTGCCTGGATCACAACCCCGGGACTAGGACCCTACAATGAGCAGTTCTTC.

With regard to this clonotype: A junction end diverges from the germline sequence, so it may reflect a read error. The V gene is TRBV12-3 or TRBV12-4, the J gene TRBJ1-2, with D unresolved. The CDR3 totals 13 residues. The CDR3 reads CASSVAERRGYTF. In nucleotides, the CDR3 is TGTGCCAGCAGTGTAGCTGAGCGGCGCGGCTACACCTTC.